The 12 T cell receptor beta chains presented below share a single source sample, sequenced in a study of control samples from healthy donors and cancer patients. The table came from immunoSEQ multiplex PCR; TCRdb's copy has only in-frame clones and leaves some out. The sample records approximately 87,000 clones, around 92% being singletons. Material for sequencing was blood. The receptors here all came from a man aged 50 to 60 in good health.

The count of this clone is one. This chain links TRBV27 with TRBJ1-6; TRBD1 might be the D (6 bases). Trimming stripped 2 bases from V and 7 bases from J, with 12 bases between. This CDR3 is built from 15 residues. The germline V gene encodes CDR1 MNHEY and CDR2 SMNVEV (reference sequence). This chain's CDR3 is CASSLMGARNSPLHF. The CDR3 nucleotides read TGTGCCAGCAGTTTAATGGGGGCACGGAATTCACCCCTCCACTTT.

This chain links TRBV5-1 with TRBJ2-2; D uncertain. The ends were cut back, 6 bases at V and 6 bases at J, with 12 bases in the middle. The CDR3 sequence is 13 residues long. The germline V gene has CDR1 SGHRS and CDR2 YFSETQ. DNA for the CDR3: TGCGCCAGCACCTCCGGTCTGGCCGGGGAGCTGTTTTTT. The encoded protein is CASTSGLAGELFF.

The chain links TRBV3-1 (or the pseudogene TRBV3-2) to TRBJ2-4; D uncertain. The CDR3 totals 14 residues. Germline loops: CDR1 LGHDT, CDR2 YNNKEL (reference sequence). Trimming cost V 4 bases and J 0 bases, with 7 bases left between them. CDR3 in amino acids: CASSPMIAKNIQYF. The CDR3 nucleotides are TGTGCCAGCAGCCCTATGATAGCCAAAAACATTCAGTACTTC.

This clone was recorded a few times. This chain uses TRBV12-5 with TRBJ1-3, with 8 bases identical to TRBD1. The trim removed 2 bases at V and 0 bases at J, leaving 0 bases unmatched. The CDR3 totals 15 residues. Germline V gives CDR1 LGHNT, CDR2 FRNRAP. The CDR3 loop is CASGLTGGSGNTIYF. CDR3 bases: TGTGCTAGTGGTTTGACAGGGGGCTCTGGAAACACCATATATTTT.

The V call is TRBV6-5, the J call TRBJ1-6; D is uncertain. The CDR3 has 12 residues. CDR1 is MNHEY, CDR2 SVGAGI, per germline. V was shortened by 8 bases and J by 8 bases, with 10 bases between the two germline ends. CDR3 protein: CASVQEYSPLHF. CDR3 bases: TGTGCCAGCGTGCAGGAATATTCACCCCTCCACTTT.

The V call is TRBV25-1, the J call TRBJ1-2, with TRBD1 identical over 9 bases. V lost 4 bases, J lost 1 base, and 10 bases stayed unmatched. In germline, CDR1 is MGHDK, CDR2 SYGVNS. The CDR3 is 17 residues long. CDR3 loop: CASSVLGQGTDNYGYTF. The CDR3 DNA sequence: TGTGCCAGCAGTGTGCTGGGACAGGGCACGGATAACTATGGCTACACCTTC.

This clone appeared a single time. An end of the junction does not agree with germline; a read error may underlie this. The gene calls are TRBV5-8 and TRBJ2-4, with no clear D. This CDR3 is 12 amino acids long. Germline V gives CDR1 SGHTS, CDR2 YDEGEE. The CDR3 nucleotides are TGTGCCAGCAGCCCGGACGGGCCAGTCATAAACTTC. Translating it yields CASSPDGPVINF.

CDR3 region: CASSLPPNEQFF. DNA of the CDR3: TGTGCCAGCAGCTTACCCCCGAATGAGCAGTTCTTC. The J gene is TRBJ2-1, the V gene TRBV7-2, with D unresolved. The V end lost 2 bases, the J end lost 7 bases, and 6 bases lay between the germline ends. The CDR3 is 12 amino acids. Germline-derived CDR1 and CDR2 are SGHTA and FQGNSA. The full variable domain, in which reference TRBV7-2 and TRBJ2-1 provide the parts outside the CDR3, is GAGVSQSPSNKVTEKGKDVELRCDPISGHTALYWYRQSLGQGLEFLIYFQGNSAPDKSGLPSDRFSAERTGGSVSTLTIQRTQQEDSAVYLCASSLPPNEQFFGPGTRLTVL.

This chain connects TRBV2 to TRBJ2-2, with D possibly TRBD1 on 6 matching bases. The CDR3 has 13 amino acids. With 11 bases removed from V and 5 bases from J, the gap between germline ends came to 15 bases. Germline V gene sequence: CDR1 SNHLY, CDR2 FYNNEI. The CDR3 region is CARRPQGTGELFF. Here the CDR3 DNA reads TGTGCCCGCCGCCCGCAGGGGACCGGGGAGCTGTTTTTT.

This clone was recorded once. The chain uses TRBV12-5 and TRBJ1-3; 8 bases match TRBD1. In germline, CDR1 is LGHNT, CDR2 FRNRAP. The CDR3 consists of 15 residues. V lost 6 bases and J lost 4; bases outside the gene matches: 8. Written as DNA, the CDR3 is TGTGCTAGTGGCAAACGCCGGGACAGGGGAAACACCATATATTTT. Encoded protein: CASGKRRDRGNTIYF.

The gene calls are TRBV7-2 and TRBJ1-2; TRBD1 aligns across 8 bases. Germline assignment: CDR1 SGHTA and CDR2 FQGNSA. This CDR3 contains 13 residues. V shed 3 bases and J 8 bases; nucleotides not matched to a gene: 5. As DNA, the CDR3 is TGTGCCAGCAGCTTGGGACAGGCTGGAGGCTACACCTTC. Translation gives CASSLGQAGGYTF.

The chain combines TRBV6-5 with TRBJ1-1; possibly TRBD1 for D (5 bases). CDR1 and CDR2 from the germline V gene are MNHEY and SVGAGI. V was cut by 2 bases and J by 8 bases, with 12 bases left in between. The CDR3 is made up of 13 amino acids. In nucleotides, the CDR3 is TGTGCCAGCAGTTACCCAGGGAGAGGAGAAGCTTTCTTT. Its translation is CASSYPGRGEAFF.